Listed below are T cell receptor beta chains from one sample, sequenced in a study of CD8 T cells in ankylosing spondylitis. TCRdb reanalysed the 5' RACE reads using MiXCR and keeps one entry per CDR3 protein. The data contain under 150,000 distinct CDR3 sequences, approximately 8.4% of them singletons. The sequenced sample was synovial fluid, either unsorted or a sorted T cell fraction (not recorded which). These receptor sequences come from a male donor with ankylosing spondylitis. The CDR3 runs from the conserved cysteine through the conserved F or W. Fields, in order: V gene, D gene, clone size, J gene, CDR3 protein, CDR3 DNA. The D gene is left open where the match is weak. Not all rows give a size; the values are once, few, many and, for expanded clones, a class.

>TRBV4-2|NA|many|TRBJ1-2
CASSLSEGSLDGYTF
TGTGCCAGCAGCCTTTCAGAGGGGTCTCTAGATGGCTACACCTTC
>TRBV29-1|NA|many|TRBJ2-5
CSAEIDTKETQYF
TGCAGCGCAGAAATCGACACCAAAGAGACCCAGTACTTC
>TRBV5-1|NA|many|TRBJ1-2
CASSLDTAGYGYTF
TGCGCCAGCAGCTTGGATACGGCAGGCTATGGCTACACCTTC
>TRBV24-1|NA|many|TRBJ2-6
CATSDPTRSGANVLTF
TGTGCCACCAGTGACCCTACACGCTCTGGGGCCAACGTCCTGACTTTC
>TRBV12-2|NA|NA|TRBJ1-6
CARGKGLRSSYNSPLHF
TGTGCAAGGGGGAAGGGCCTCCGGAGCTCCTATAATTCACCCCTCCACTTT
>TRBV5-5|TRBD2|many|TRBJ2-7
CASSSLAGVYYEQYF
TGTGCCAGCAGTTCCCTAGCGGGGGTCTACTACGAGCAGTACTTC
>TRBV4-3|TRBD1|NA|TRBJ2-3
CASSLAPDRGDTQYF
TGCGCCAGCAGCCTTGCCCCCGACAGGGGAGATACGCAGTATTTT
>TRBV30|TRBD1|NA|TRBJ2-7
CAWSPWDRGRPYEQYF
TGTGCCTGGAGTCCCTGGGACAGGGGTCGGCCCTACGAGCAGTACTTC
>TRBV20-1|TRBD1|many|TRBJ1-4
CSASPGTAYDEKLFF
TGCAGTGCTAGCCCCGGGACAGCCTACGATGAAAAACTGTTTTTT
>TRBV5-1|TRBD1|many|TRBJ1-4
CASSQGQGDEKLFF
TGCGCCAGCAGCCAGGGACAGGGGGACGAAAAACTGTTTTTT
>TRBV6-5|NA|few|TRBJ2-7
CASNFAGAIYEQYF
TGTGCCAGCAATTTTGCGGGGGCTATCTACGAGCAGTACTTC
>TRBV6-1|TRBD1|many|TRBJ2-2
CASRGTANTGELFF
TGTGCCAGCAGGGGGACAGCCAACACCGGGGAGCTGTTTTTT
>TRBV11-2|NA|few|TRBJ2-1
CASDRGTPYNEQFF
TGTGCCAGCGATAGGGGGACTCCCTACAATGAGCAGTTCTTC
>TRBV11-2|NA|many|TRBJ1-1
CASSLVRQMNTEAFF
TGTGCCAGCAGCTTAGTCCGACAGATGAACACTGAAGCTTTCTTT
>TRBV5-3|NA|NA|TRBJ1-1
CARSLASGWNTEAFF
TGTGCCAGAAGCTTGGCGTCAGGGTGGAACACTGAAGCTTTCTTT
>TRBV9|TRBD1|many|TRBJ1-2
CASSGTGGWSNYGYTF
TGTGCCAGCAGCGGGACAGGGGGCTGGTCTAACTATGGCTACACCTTC
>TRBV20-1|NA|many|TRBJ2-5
CSASLEGETQYF
TGCAGTGCTAGTCTCGAAGGGGAGACCCAGTACTTC
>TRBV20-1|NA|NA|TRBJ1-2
CSASPSSGDESSTF
TGCAGTGCTAGCCCTTCTTCAGGGGATGAGAGTAGCACCTTC
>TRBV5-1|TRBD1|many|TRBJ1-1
CASSLGTGGQGTEAFF
TGCGCCAGCAGCTTGGGGACAGGGGGTCAGGGCACTGAAGCTTTCTTT
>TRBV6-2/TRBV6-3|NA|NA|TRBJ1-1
CASRLGGQSTEAFF
TGTGCCAGCAGACTTGGAGGACAGAGCACTGAAGCTTTCTTT
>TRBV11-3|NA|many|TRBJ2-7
CASSLEGYEQYF
TGCGCCAGCAGCTTGGAAGGCTACGAGCAGTACTTC
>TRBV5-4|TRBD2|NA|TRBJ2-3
CASSVTSGSIETQYF
TGTGCCAGCAGCGTGACTAGCGGGAGTATAGAAACGCAGTATTTT
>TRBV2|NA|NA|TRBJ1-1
CASTRLNQGGGEAFF
TGTGCCAGCACCAGATTAAACCAGGGAGGAGGTGAAGCTTTCTTT
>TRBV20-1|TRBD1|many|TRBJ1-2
CSARDSGRGRGYGYTF
TGCAGTGCTAGAGATAGTGGTAGGGGGCGCGGCTATGGCTACACCTTC
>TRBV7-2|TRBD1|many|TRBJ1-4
CASSLPRDRGEKLFF
TGTGCCAGCAGCTTACCCCGGGACAGGGGGGAAAAACTGTTTTTT
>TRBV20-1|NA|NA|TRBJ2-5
CSAIGQETQYF
TGCAGTGCTATCGGACAAGAGACCCAGTACTTC
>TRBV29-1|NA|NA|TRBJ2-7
CSVQGIYEQYF
TGCAGCGTGCAGGGTATCTACGAGCAGTACTTC
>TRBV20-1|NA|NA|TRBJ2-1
CSARDPSKVSYNEQFF
TGCAGTGCTAGAGACCCTTCTAAAGTCTCCTACAATGAGCAGTTCTTC
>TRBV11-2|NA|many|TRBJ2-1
CASSLGVGSYNEQFF
TGTGCCAGCAGCCTTGGCGTAGGCTCCTACAATGAGCAGTTCTTC
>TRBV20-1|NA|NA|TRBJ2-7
CSASSRPYEQYF
TGCAGTGCTAGCTCCAGGCCCTACGAGCAGTACTTC
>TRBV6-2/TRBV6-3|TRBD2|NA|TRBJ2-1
CASSYRGGLSEQFF
TGTGCCAGCAGTTACCGGGGGGGCTTGAGTGAGCAGTTCTTC
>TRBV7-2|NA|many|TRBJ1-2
CASSLYGNHYGYTF
TGTGCCAGCAGCCTATACGGGAATCACTATGGCTACACCTTC
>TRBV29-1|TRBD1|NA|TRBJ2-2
CSVKGAPNTGELFF
TGCAGCGTGAAGGGGGCTCCGAACACCGGGGAGCTGTTTTTT